One and the same sample provided the 31 T cell receptor beta chains below, sequenced in a study of OX40 agonist ivuxolimab in advanced cancers. Library prep was done by the immunoSEQ multiplex PCR assay. Sourced from immuneACCESS, this table was stored by TCRdb with only in-frame sequences that have V and J called. A share of the clones is absent; for the studies checked, an unresolved V gene accounts for under half, and the remainder has no known explanation. This sample gives tens of thousands of clones in total; about 90% of them show up just once. The ten largest clones take up more than 7.5% of the sample. The starting material was CD4+ or CD8+ T cells sorted from blood, obtained in a trial of the OX40 agonist ivuxolimab. Receptor source: an adult with an advanced solid tumor such as melanoma, head and neck, liver or kidney cancer.

This clone occurred once. This rearrangement joins TRBV5-1 to TRBJ1-2, with a weak D call TRBD1 (5 bases). The CDR3 has 13 residues. V was pared by 4 bases and J by 5 bases, with 12 bases between. CDR1 is SGHRS, CDR2 YFSETQ, per germline. The DNA of the CDR3 is TGCGCCAGCAGCCCGGAGGGGATTTATGGCTACACCTTC. Translated, it gives CASSPEGIYGYTF.

The rearrangement links TRBV4-2 to TRBJ2-1, with 9 nucleotides matching TRBD2. The germline V gene has CDR1 LGHNA and CDR2 YNFKEQ. The length of the CDR3 is 18 residues. The V gene end was trimmed by 1 base and the J gene end by 6 bases; junction bases not matched to a gene: 13. CDR3 protein: CASSQGLAGVVAANEQFF. The CDR3 coding sequence is TGTGCCAGCAGCCAAGGTTTAGCGGGAGTGGTAGCGGCCAATGAGCAGTTCTTC.

The rearrangement links TRBV6-1 to TRBJ2-7; D not resolved. Trimming pared 8 bases from V and 3 bases from J, leaving 17 bases between. CDR1 is MNHNS and CDR2 is SASEGT in the germline V gene. The CDR3 totals 14 residues. The DNA for the CDR3 is TGTGCCAGCTCCATCGTTGGGTCGCTCTACGAGCAGTACTTC. Protein: CASSIVGSLYEQYF.

The rearrangement joins TRBV7-8 to TRBJ2-7; D uncertain. V shed 1 base and J shed 2 bases, with 3 bases lying between them. The CDR3 length is 12 residues. Germline V gives CDR1 SGHVS, CDR2 FQNEAQ. Written as DNA, the CDR3 is TGTGCCAGCAGCTTAGGAACCTACGAGCAGTACTTC. This encodes CASSLGTYEQYF.

The CDR3 DNA follows: TGTGCCAGCAGCCCCCTAGGGTACTCTGGAAACACCATATATTTT. It is translated as CASSPLGYSGNTIYF. The chain combines TRBV28 with TRBJ1-3; D is unclear. This CDR3 region has 15 residues. Germline CDR1 reads MDHEN; CDR2 reads SYDVKM. V was pared by 6 bases and J by 0 bases, with 12 bases between. Full variable domain (outside the CDR3, taken from reference TRBV28 and TRBJ1-3): DVKVTQSSRYLVKRTGEKVFLECVQDMDHENMFWYRQDPGLGLRLIYFSYDVKMKEKGDIPEGYSVSREKKERFSLILESASTNQTSMYLCASSPLGYSGNTIYFGEGSWLTVV.

The J gene is TRBJ2-2, the V gene TRBV21-1; no check of the table's D call, TRBD1, against the DNA was made. TRBV21-1 is reported as a pseudogene. This CDR3 comprises 15 residues. CDR3 in DNA: TGTGCCAGCGACCAGGGGAGAGCGAACACCGGGGAGCTGTTTTTT. Translation: CASDQGRANTGELFF.

This clone was detected only a few times. This sequence joins TRBV30 and TRBJ1-1; no clear D gene. With 5 bases removed from V and 3 bases from J, the gap between germline ends came to 10 bases. Germline V lookup: CDR1 GTSNPN, CDR2 SVGIG (reference sequence). This CDR3 region has 12 residues. The CDR3 nucleotides are TGTGCCTGGGGTCCTCGGCACACTGAAGCTTTCTTT. It codes for CAWGPRHTEAFF.

V and J are TRBV28 and TRBJ2-3; the D is unclear. Trimming left V 2 bases short and J 2 bases short, with 8 bases between. Germline values: CDR1 MDHEN, CDR2 SYDVKM. The CDR3 extends over 14 amino acids. The chain's CDR3 is CASSLAFPTDTQYF. CDR3 DNA: TGTGCCAGCAGTTTAGCATTCCCCACAGATACGCAGTATTTT.

Here the CDR3 reads CAWSVLGLDTDTQYF. DNA of the CDR3: TGTGCCTGGAGTGTGCTTGGACTAGACACAGATACGCAGTATTTT. This chain links TRBV30 with TRBJ2-3, with 7 bases identical to TRBD2. V shed 0 bases, J shed 2 bases, and the junction held 5 bases outside the gene matches. CDR3 length: 15 amino acids. Germline CDR1 GTSNPN, CDR2 SVGIG (reference sequence).

This chain joins TRBV11-3 and TRBJ2-1; 8 positions match TRBD1. CDR1 is SGHNT, CDR2 YENEEA, per germline. The V segment lost 1 base and the J segment 10 bases; nucleotides outside the gene matches: 0. This CDR3 contains 12 residues. CDR3 DNA: TGTGCCAGCAGCTTAGGGGACAGGGAGCAGTTCTTC. Translating it yields CASSLGDREQFF.

This clone was seen a single time. The chain recombines TRBV27 with TRBJ2-6; D is ambiguous. With 6 bases removed from V and 3 bases from J, the gap between germline ends came to 9 bases. The germline V gene has CDR1 MNHEY and CDR2 SMNVEV (reference sequence). The CDR3 has 14 amino acids. CDR3 sequence: CASRRGGGANVLTF. CDR3 DNA sequence: TGTGCCAGCAGGCGCGGTGGTGGGGCCAACGTCCTGACTTTC.

This chain connects TRBV5-4 to TRBJ1-2; maybe TRBD1 (5 bases). The CDR3 is 15 residues long. Germline CDR1 reads SGHNT; CDR2 reads YYREEE (reference sequence). V dropped 0 bases and J dropped 1 base, with 10 bases sitting between them. CDR3 DNA: TGTGCCAGCAGCTTGGTTCAGGGTATTAACTATGGCTACACCTTC. As protein: CASSLVQGINYGYTF.

V usage is TRBV9 and J usage is TRBJ2-1; TRBD1 or TRBD2 may be the D gene (6 bases each). CDR1 is SGDLS and CDR2 is YYNGEE in the germline V gene. Trimming cost V 0 bases and J 9 bases, with 22 bases left between them. The CDR3 runs 17 residues. This chain's CDR3 is CASSVAEDRGGSGEQFF. The CDR3 DNA reads as TGTGCCAGCAGCGTAGCTGAAGACCGAGGGGGGAGTGGTGAGCAGTTCTTC.

Details on this clone: Other DNA sequences of this sample code for an identical CDR3. This rearrangement joins TRBV7-9 to TRBJ2-1; the D gene is possibly TRBD1 (6 bases). V gave up 4 bases and J gave up 4 bases, with 8 bases separating them. This CDR3 spans 13 amino acids. Germline assignment: CDR1 SEHNR and CDR2 FQNEAQ (reference sequence). Here the CDR3 reads CASSSGEYNEQFF. In DNA form, the CDR3 reads TGTGCCAGCAGCTCAGGGGAGTACAATGAGCAGTTCTTC. The whole variable domain, remainder taken from reference TRBV7-9 and TRBJ2-1, is DTGVSQNPRHKITKRGQNVTFRCDPISEHNRLYWYRQTLGQGPEFLTYFQNEAQLEKSRLLSDRFSAERPKGSFSTLEIQRTEQGDSAMYLCASSSGEYNEQFFGPGTRLTVL.

The rearrangement links TRBV6-5 to TRBJ1-2, with D maybe TRBD1 (5 bases). This CDR3 region has 14 residues. Germline CDR1 and CDR2: MNHEY and SVGAGI. Trimming took off 6 bases at V and 6 bases at J, with 17 bases between the two ends. CDR3 loop: CASSPGGHGNGYTF. The CDR3 nucleotides read TGTGCCAGCAGCCCTGGGGGTCACGGGAATGGCTACACCTTC.

Here the CDR3 reads CAWSGRSYNEQFF. CDR3 bases: TGTGCCTGGAGTGGCAGAAGCTACAATGAGCAGTTCTTC. V usage is TRBV30 and J usage is TRBJ2-1; D is ambiguous. There are 13 residues in the CDR3. Between the trimmed V and J ends, which lost 1 base and 3 bases, there was a span of 7 bases. Germline-derived CDR1 and CDR2 are GTSNPN and SVGIG (reference sequence).

This clone was detected once. This rearrangement joins TRBV19 to TRBJ1-4; D call uncertain. Germline CDR1 LNHDA, CDR2 SQIVND (reference sequence). V was pared by 9 bases and J by 5 bases, with 19 bases between. CDR3 length: 15 residues. CDR3 region: CASEAWADGNEKLFF. CDR3 sequence (DNA): TGTGCCAGCGAGGCTTGGGCAGACGGGAATGAAAAACTGTTTTTT.

This clone was recorded once. The chain is built from TRBV30 and TRBJ1-1; 7 nucleotides match TRBD1. Germline CDR1 reads GTSNPN; CDR2 reads SVGIG (reference sequence). Losses at the gene ends were 0 bases for V and 0 bases for J; bases not matched to a gene: 13. The CDR3 totals 18 residues. The CDR3 nucleotides read TGTGCCTGGAGTGTAGATAGACAGGGTATTTACATGAACACTGAAGCTTTCTTT. Protein sequence: CAWSVDRQGIYMNTEAFF.

CDR3 sequence: CSVDVAGRNTIYF. The CDR3 DNA sequence: TGCAGCGTTGACGTGGCAGGGAGAAACACCATATATTTT. The V call is TRBV29-1, the J call TRBJ1-3; possibly TRBD1 for D (5 bases). Trimming stripped 3 bases from V and 5 bases from J, with 11 bases between. The germline CDR1 and CDR2 sequences are SQVTM and ANQGSEA. The CDR3 contains 13 residues. The full variable domain, its missing parts supplied by reference TRBV29-1 and TRBJ1-3, is SAVISQKPSRDICQRGTSLTIQCQVDSQVTMMFWYRQQPGQSLTLIATANQGSEATYESGFVIDKFPISRPNLTFSTLTVSNMSPEDSSIYLCSVDVAGRNTIYFGEGSWLTVV.

This chain uses TRBV19 with TRBJ2-1; the match to TRBD2 covers 9 bases. Germline trimming cut 3 bases from V and 10 bases from J; bases unmatched to any gene: 10. The length of the CDR3 is 15 residues. The germline gives CDR1 LNHDA, CDR2 SQIVND (reference sequence). The CDR3 spells CASSMTLAGPTEQFF. The CDR3 DNA is TGTGCCAGTAGTATGACGCTAGCGGGACCGACGGAGCAGTTCTTC.

V gene TRBV6-5 combines with J gene TRBJ1-2; 8 bases agree with TRBD1. The CDR3 is made up of 16 amino acids. The V gene end was trimmed by 0 bases and the J gene end by 4 bases; junction bases not matched to a gene: 7. Germline CDR1 reads MNHEY; CDR2 reads SVGAGI. The CDR3 protein is CASSYSDRAFIYGYTF. In DNA, the CDR3 is TGTGCCAGCAGTTACTCGGACAGGGCCTTTATCTATGGCTACACCTTC.

The chain combines TRBV28 with TRBJ2-7; D uncertain. This CDR3 contains 14 residues. V was trimmed by 6 bases and J by 2 bases, leaving 14 bases between them. The germline V gene has CDR1 MDHEN and CDR2 SYDVKM. DNA for the CDR3: TGTGCCAGCAGGCATAACGAGTCTCCCTACGAGCAGTACGTC. Protein: CASRHNESPYEQYV.

This clone occurred once. The chain is built from TRBV18 and TRBJ2-3; the D gene is possibly TRBD2 (5 bases). Looked up from germline, CDR1 is KGHSH and CDR2 is LQKENI. CDR3 length equals 15 residues. V lost 3 bases, J lost 2 bases, and 12 bases lay in between. The CDR3: CASSPAQDYTDTQYF. CDR3 nucleotide sequence: TGTGCCAGCTCACCCGCACAAGACTACACAGATACGCAGTATTTT.

J is TRBJ2-7 and V is TRBV6-1; D gene uncertain. With 4 bases removed from V and 2 bases from J, the gap between germline ends came to 9 bases. The CDR3 spans 13 residues. CDR1 is MNHNS, CDR2 SASEGT, per germline. This CDR3 reads CASSVALAYEQYF. Written as DNA, the CDR3 is TGTGCCAGCAGTGTGGCCTTAGCCTACGAGCAGTACTTC.

The V gene is TRBV6-5, the J gene TRBJ1-1; D gene unclear. The CDR3 runs 14 residues. CDR1 MNHEY and CDR2 SVGAGI come from the germline V gene. V lost 2 bases to trimming and J lost 0 bases, with 7 bases between them. The CDR3 region has the DNA TGTGCCAGCAGTTACACAGCAATGAACACTGAAGCTTTCTTT. Protein product: CASSYTAMNTEAFF.

The chain is built from TRBV4-3 and TRBJ1-1; TRBD1 is a possible D gene (5 bases). The V and J ends lost 0 bases and 7 bases respectively, with 15 bases between them. The CDR3 has 15 amino acids. Germline V lookup: CDR1 LGHNA, CDR2 YSLEER. The CDR3 is CASSQDMLGDGEAFF. CDR3 bases: TGCGCCAGCAGCCAAGATATGTTAGGGGACGGTGAAGCTTTCTTT.

The chain uses TRBV9 and TRBJ2-1, with a possible D match to TRBD1 (6 bases). From germline, CDR1 is SGDLS and CDR2 YYNGEE. V was clipped by 0 bases and J by 6 bases, with 10 bases between them. CDR3 length equals 14 residues. The chain's CDR3 is CASSVEQGINEQFF. As DNA, the CDR3 is TGTGCCAGCAGCGTAGAACAGGGAATCAATGAGCAGTTCTTC.

This clone was picked up a small number of times. The V gene is TRBV4-3, the J gene TRBJ1-4, with no clear D. From germline, CDR1 is LGHNA and CDR2 YSLEER. The CDR3 extends over 13 amino acids. Trimming shortened V by 0 bases and J by 7 bases, and 6 bases separated the two germline ends. The DNA of the CDR3 is TGCGCCAGCAGCCAAGAGGGCGGTGAAAAACTGTTTTTT. Translating it yields CASSQEGGEKLFF.

The V and J genes are TRBV28 and TRBJ1-6; no firm D call. This CDR3 comprises 13 residues. Germline-derived CDR1 and CDR2 are MDHEN and SYDVKM. The V and J ends lost 6 bases and 9 bases respectively, with 12 bases between them. CDR3 sequence reads: CASSLAGFSPLHF. The CDR3 DNA reads as TGTGCCAGCAGCCTGGCGGGATTTTCACCCCTCCACTTT.

This chain uses TRBV27 with TRBJ2-3, with TRBD2 matching 13 bases. The CDR3 totals 18 residues. J was trimmed by 2 bases and V by 1 base; bases with no gene match: 6. Germline assignment: CDR1 MNHEY and CDR2 SMNVEV (reference sequence). CDR3 nucleotide sequence: TGTGCCAGCAGTTTATTACTAGCGGGGGGGTGGAACACAGATACGCAGTATTTT. Its protein is CASSLLLAGGWNTDTQYF.

The rearrangement uses TRBV11-2 and TRBJ2-1, with TRBD2 identical over 9 bases. The germline V gene encodes CDR1 SGHAT and CDR2 FQNNGV. The junction had 8 bases not matched to a gene; V was cut back by 1 base and J by 10 bases. There are 15 residues in the CDR3. The CDR3 loop reads CASSLVAAGGDEQFF. The CDR3, as DNA: TGTGCCAGCAGCTTAGTGGCTGCGGGAGGGGACGAGCAGTTCTTC.